One T cell receptor (beta chain) is described in this entry. Its antigen remains unidentified. This specimen comes from a study of cytomegalovirus exposure and HLA in healthy donors. Turning to the study itself: A prior analysis found about 120 million unique TCR beta sequences from 170 million or so T cells. The early release's HLA-typed donors yielded 70 million to 85 million unique TCRs. Study outcomes and limitations: Reportedly, fewer N-insertions than the roughly 600-donor mean appeared in an Asian-associated ancestry cluster in a later analysis. Earlier analysis found most TCR beta V segments productive about 87% or about 30% of the time.

The PCR had 60 Vbeta and 13 Jbeta primers. The table came from immunoSEQ multiplex PCR; TCRdb's copy has only in-frame clones and leaves some out. Of roughly 100,000 clones listed, over 75% were seen once; the top ten hold roughly 5.4%. Sample: PBMCs. This receptor was identified in a young woman in good health and CMV-seropositive.

As DNA, the CDR3 is TGCGCCAGCAGCCAACTGCTAACCGGGACAGGAGTTCAAGAGACCCAGTACTTC. Its protein is CASSQLLTGTGVQETQYF. The genes are TRBV4-1 and TRBJ2-5; TRBD1 matches at 8 bases. Per germline, CDR1 MGHRA and CDR2 YSYEKL. The J segment lost 2 bases and the V segment lost 2 bases, leaving 13 bases of the junction unmatched. The CDR3 is 18 amino acids.